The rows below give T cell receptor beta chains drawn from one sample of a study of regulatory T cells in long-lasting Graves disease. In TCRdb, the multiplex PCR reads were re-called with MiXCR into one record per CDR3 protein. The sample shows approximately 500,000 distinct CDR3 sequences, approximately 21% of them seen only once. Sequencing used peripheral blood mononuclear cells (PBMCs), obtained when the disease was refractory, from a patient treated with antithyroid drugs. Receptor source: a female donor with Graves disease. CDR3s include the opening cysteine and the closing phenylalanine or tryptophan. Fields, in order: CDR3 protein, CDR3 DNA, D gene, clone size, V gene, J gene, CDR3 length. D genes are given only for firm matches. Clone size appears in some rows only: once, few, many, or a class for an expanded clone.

cdr3_aa: CASGSSGANVLTF; cdr3_nt: TGTGCCAGCGGTTCTTCTGGGGCCAACGTCCTGACTTTC; d_call: -; clone_size: many; v_call: TRBV12-5; j_call: TRBJ2-6; cdr3_length: 13
cdr3_aa: CASSGGLRTYEQYF; cdr3_nt: TGTGCCAGCAGCGGAGGGCTCAGAACCTACGAGCAGTACTTC; d_call: -; clone_size: -; v_call: TRBV11-2; j_call: TRBJ2-7; cdr3_length: 14
cdr3_aa: CASSLIGGLAKNIQYF; cdr3_nt: TGTGCCAGCAGTTTAATCGGCGGATTAGCCAAAAACATTCAGTACTTC; d_call: -; clone_size: few; v_call: TRBV27; j_call: TRBJ2-4; cdr3_length: 16
cdr3_aa: CASSFRLYGYTF; cdr3_nt: TGTGCCAGCAGTTTTAGGCTCTATGGCTACACCTTC; d_call: -; clone_size: many; v_call: TRBV12-3/TRBV12-4; j_call: TRBJ1-2; cdr3_length: 12
cdr3_aa: CASSQDGGLGGMDEKLFF; cdr3_nt: TGCGCCAGCAGCCAAGATGGGGGACTAGGGGGCATGGATGAAAAACTGTTTTTT; d_call: TRBD1; clone_size: -; v_call: TRBV4-1; j_call: TRBJ1-4; cdr3_length: 18
cdr3_aa: CASSTTSTNTEAFF; cdr3_nt: TGTGCCAGCTCCACCACGTCCACGAACACTGAAGCTTTCTTT; d_call: -; clone_size: once; v_call: TRBV18; j_call: TRBJ1-1; cdr3_length: 14
cdr3_aa: CSVQDRMAEAFF; cdr3_nt: TGCAGCGTCCAGGACAGGATGGCTGAAGCTTTCTTT; d_call: TRBD1; clone_size: few; v_call: TRBV29-1; j_call: TRBJ1-1; cdr3_length: 12
cdr3_aa: CASSPGASGGNEETQYF; cdr3_nt: TGCGCCAGCAGCCCCGGTGCCAGCGGGGGAAACGAAGAGACCCAGTACTTC; d_call: TRBD2; clone_size: few; v_call: TRBV5-1; j_call: TRBJ2-5; cdr3_length: 17
cdr3_aa: CASNPGQGGLVDTQYF; cdr3_nt: TGCGCCAGCAACCCGGGACAGGGAGGGCTTGTAGATACGCAGTATTTT; d_call: TRBD1; clone_size: -; v_call: TRBV5-1; j_call: TRBJ2-3; cdr3_length: 16
cdr3_aa: CASSLESGRKNYGYTF; cdr3_nt: TGTGCCAGCAGCTTAGAGTCGGGCAGGAAGAACTATGGCTACACCTTC; d_call: -; clone_size: many; v_call: TRBV7-2; j_call: TRBJ1-2; cdr3_length: 16
cdr3_aa: CASSWSRQNTEAFF; cdr3_nt: TGCGCCAGCAGCTGGAGCAGGCAGAACACTGAAGCTTTCTTT; d_call: -; clone_size: many; v_call: TRBV5-1; j_call: TRBJ1-1; cdr3_length: 14
cdr3_aa: CASSLRRQYFLDEQFF; cdr3_nt: TGCGCCAGCAGCTTGAGGCGACAGTACTTCTTGGATGAGCAGTTCTTC; d_call: -; clone_size: -; v_call: TRBV5-1; j_call: TRBJ2-1; cdr3_length: 16
cdr3_aa: CASSPVARGPNYGYTF; cdr3_nt: TGCGCCAGCAGCCCGGTGGCCAGGGGCCCTAACTATGGCTACACCTTC; d_call: -; clone_size: -; v_call: TRBV5-1; j_call: TRBJ1-2; cdr3_length: 16
cdr3_aa: CASSQGVVSPYEQYF; cdr3_nt: TGTGCCAGCAGCCAAGGGGTAGTGAGCCCCTACGAGCAGTACTTC; d_call: -; clone_size: -; v_call: TRBV4-2; j_call: TRBJ2-7; cdr3_length: 15
cdr3_aa: CASRWVYNSPLHF; cdr3_nt: TGTGCCAGCCGCTGGGTCTATAATTCACCCCTCCACTTT; d_call: -; clone_size: -; v_call: TRBV7-8; j_call: TRBJ1-6; cdr3_length: 13
cdr3_aa: CASSLWTDTYEQYF; cdr3_nt: TGTGCCAGCAGTTTATGGACGGACACCTACGAGCAGTACTTC; d_call: -; clone_size: many; v_call: TRBV12-3/TRBV12-4; j_call: TRBJ2-7; cdr3_length: 14
cdr3_aa: CASREDRYNEKLFF; cdr3_nt: TGTGCCAGCAGGGAAGACAGATACAATGAAAAACTGTTTTTT; d_call: -; clone_size: -; v_call: TRBV7-8; j_call: TRBJ1-4; cdr3_length: 14
cdr3_aa: CSADDRGSYEQYF; cdr3_nt: TGCAGTGCTGATGATCGAGGATCCTACGAGCAGTACTTC; d_call: -; clone_size: -; v_call: TRBV20-1; j_call: TRBJ2-7; cdr3_length: 13
cdr3_aa: CSARFTGGDDYGYTF; cdr3_nt: TGCAGTGCTAGGTTTACAGGGGGCGACGACTATGGCTACACCTTC; d_call: TRBD1; clone_size: many; v_call: TRBV20-1; j_call: TRBJ1-2; cdr3_length: 15
cdr3_aa: CASRGLAGGPYNEQFF; cdr3_nt: TGTGCCAGTAGGGGACTAGCGGGGGGGCCCTACAATGAGCAGTTCTTC; d_call: TRBD2; clone_size: -; v_call: TRBV19; j_call: TRBJ2-1; cdr3_length: 16
cdr3_aa: CSVWTGGRETQYF; cdr3_nt: TGCAGCGTTTGGACAGGGGGCAGAGAGACCCAGTACTTC; d_call: TRBD1; clone_size: few; v_call: TRBV29-1; j_call: TRBJ2-5; cdr3_length: 13
cdr3_aa: CASSRDFNYGYTF; cdr3_nt: TGCGCCAGCAGCCGGGACTTTAACTATGGCTACACCTTC; d_call: -; clone_size: many; v_call: TRBV6-2/TRBV6-3; j_call: TRBJ1-2; cdr3_length: 13
cdr3_aa: CASSFTSGGPNTGELFF; cdr3_nt: TGTGCCAGCAGCTTCACTAGCGGGGGGCCGAACACCGGGGAGCTGTTTTTT; d_call: TRBD2; clone_size: few; v_call: TRBV7-3; j_call: TRBJ2-2; cdr3_length: 17
cdr3_aa: CASSSLAGGIHEQYF; cdr3_nt: TGTGCCAGCAGCTCCCTTGCGGGAGGTATCCACGAGCAGTACTTC; d_call: TRBD2; clone_size: few; v_call: TRBV7-9; j_call: TRBJ2-7; cdr3_length: 15
cdr3_aa: CASSLVFQRESDTQYF; cdr3_nt: TGTGCCAGCAGCTTAGTATTTCAGCGGGAGTCAGATACGCAGTATTTT; d_call: TRBD2; clone_size: -; v_call: TRBV11-2; j_call: TRBJ2-3; cdr3_length: 16
cdr3_aa: CASSFLGGNIQYF; cdr3_nt: TGTGCCAGCAGTTTCCTGGGGGGGAACATTCAGTACTTC; d_call: TRBD2; clone_size: many; v_call: TRBV27; j_call: TRBJ2-4; cdr3_length: 13
cdr3_aa: CASSLAPGTSGETQYF; cdr3_nt: TGTGCCAGCAGCTTAGCCCCCGGGACTAGCGGGGAGACCCAGTACTTC; d_call: TRBD2; clone_size: many; v_call: TRBV7-9; j_call: TRBJ2-5; cdr3_length: 16
cdr3_aa: CASSLGHRGAGELFF; cdr3_nt: TGCGCCAGCAGCTTGGGACACCGAGGCGCCGGGGAGCTGTTTTTT; d_call: -; clone_size: few; v_call: TRBV5-1; j_call: TRBJ2-2; cdr3_length: 15
cdr3_aa: CASSARQGPQHF; cdr3_nt: TGTGCCAGCAGTGCGCGGCAGGGCCCCCAGCATTTT; d_call: -; clone_size: many; v_call: TRBV12-3/TRBV12-4; j_call: TRBJ1-5; cdr3_length: 12
cdr3_aa: CASSVLESNQPQHF; cdr3_nt: TGTGCCAGCAGTGTTCTTGAAAGCAATCAGCCCCAGCATTTT; d_call: -; clone_size: many; v_call: TRBV2; j_call: TRBJ1-5; cdr3_length: 14
cdr3_aa: CASSFLAGGRETQYF; cdr3_nt: TGTGCCAGCAGTTTCCTAGCGGGAGGGCGGGAGACCCAGTACTTC; d_call: TRBD2; clone_size: many; v_call: TRBV7-2; j_call: TRBJ2-5; cdr3_length: 15
cdr3_aa: CASTLGTGALNQPQHF; cdr3_nt: TGTGCCAGCACCCTCGGGACAGGGGCGCTCAATCAGCCCCAGCATTTT; d_call: TRBD1; clone_size: many; v_call: TRBV28; j_call: TRBJ1-5; cdr3_length: 16
cdr3_aa: CASSYWNSYPSNQPQHF; cdr3_nt: TGTGCCAGCAGTTACTGGAACAGTTACCCTAGCAATCAGCCCCAGCATTTT; d_call: -; clone_size: few; v_call: TRBV6-5; j_call: TRBJ1-5; cdr3_length: 17
cdr3_aa: CASSLAGRVIETQYF; cdr3_nt: TGTGCCAGCAGCTTAGCGGGCAGGGTAATAGAGACCCAGTACTTC; d_call: -; clone_size: -; v_call: TRBV7-3; j_call: TRBJ2-5; cdr3_length: 15
cdr3_aa: CASTGVVGHYEQYF; cdr3_nt: TGTGCCAGCACTGGGGTCGTGGGGCATTACGAGCAGTACTTC; d_call: -; clone_size: many; v_call: TRBV28; j_call: TRBJ2-7; cdr3_length: 14
cdr3_aa: CASGYVAGGPGNEQFF; cdr3_nt: TGTGCCAGCGGATACGTAGCGGGAGGGCCCGGGAATGAGCAGTTCTTC; d_call: TRBD2; clone_size: few; v_call: TRBV6-1; j_call: TRBJ2-1; cdr3_length: 16
cdr3_aa: CASSQLLAGERSRKLFF; cdr3_nt: TGCGCCAGCAGCCAACTCCTGGCGGGGGAACGCTCCAGAAAACTGTTTTTT; d_call: -; clone_size: few; v_call: TRBV4-1; j_call: TRBJ1-4; cdr3_length: 17
cdr3_aa: CASKGVGGVRMNTEAFF; cdr3_nt: TGTGCCAGCAAGGGGGTTGGAGGGGTGCGCATGAACACTGAAGCTTTCTTT; d_call: -; clone_size: -; v_call: TRBV27; j_call: TRBJ1-1; cdr3_length: 17
cdr3_aa: CASSLWGDSTIYF; cdr3_nt: TGTGCCAGCAGTTTATGGGGGGACAGCACCATATATTTT; d_call: TRBD1; clone_size: few; v_call: TRBV12-3/TRBV12-4; j_call: TRBJ1-3; cdr3_length: 13
cdr3_aa: CASGLGEQFF; cdr3_nt: TGTGCTAGTGGCTTGGGGGAGCAGTTCTTC; d_call: -; clone_size: -; v_call: TRBV12-5; j_call: TRBJ2-1; cdr3_length: 10
cdr3_aa: CATKPANSYEQYF; cdr3_nt: TGTGCCACCAAGCCAGCGAACTCCTACGAGCAGTACTTC; d_call: -; clone_size: many; v_call: TRBV6-1; j_call: TRBJ2-7; cdr3_length: 13
cdr3_aa: CATSDSGTGYYEQYF; cdr3_nt: TGTGCCACCAGTGATTCCGGGACAGGCTACTACGAGCAGTACTTC; d_call: TRBD1; clone_size: many; v_call: TRBV24-1; j_call: TRBJ2-7; cdr3_length: 15
cdr3_aa: CASSLGGTNYGYTF; cdr3_nt: TGTGCCAGCAGTTTGGGGGGAACTAACTATGGCTACACCTTC; d_call: -; clone_size: many; v_call: TRBV12-3/TRBV12-4; j_call: TRBJ1-2; cdr3_length: 14
cdr3_aa: CASRDTSGGADTQYF; cdr3_nt: TGTGCCAGCAGGGACACTAGCGGGGGGGCAGATACGCAGTATTTT; d_call: TRBD2; clone_size: -; v_call: TRBV6-1; j_call: TRBJ2-3; cdr3_length: 15
cdr3_aa: CATSRGGNTGELFF; cdr3_nt: TGTGCCACCAGTCGGGGCGGGAACACCGGGGAGCTGTTTTTT; d_call: -; clone_size: few; v_call: TRBV24-1; j_call: TRBJ2-2; cdr3_length: 14
cdr3_aa: CASSIRLSNSIYSGANVLTF; cdr3_nt: TGTGCCAGTAGCATAAGACTCAGTAATTCCATCTACTCTGGGGCCAACGTCCTGACTTTC; d_call: -; clone_size: many; v_call: TRBV19; j_call: TRBJ2-6; cdr3_length: 20
cdr3_aa: CASLQGQGAKNTEASF; cdr3_nt: TGTGCCAGCCTCCAGGGGCAGGGGGCGAAGAACACTGAAGCTTCCTTT; d_call: TRBD1; clone_size: -; v_call: TRBV28; j_call: TRBJ1-1; cdr3_length: 16
cdr3_aa: CASSSQWDRHYYEQYF; cdr3_nt: TGTGCCAGCAGCTCCCAATGGGACAGACATTACTACGAGCAGTACTTC; d_call: TRBD1; clone_size: few; v_call: TRBV11-2; j_call: TRBJ2-7; cdr3_length: 16
cdr3_aa: CASSPVGRYEYTGELFF; cdr3_nt: TGTGCCAGCAGCCCAGTAGGGAGATACGAGTACACCGGGGAGCTGTTTTTT; d_call: -; clone_size: many; v_call: TRBV28; j_call: TRBJ2-2; cdr3_length: 17
cdr3_aa: CASSLLGQGFSNQPQHF; cdr3_nt: TGTGCCAGCAGCTTGTTGGGACAGGGATTTAGCAATCAGCCCCAGCATTTT; d_call: TRBD1; clone_size: many; v_call: TRBV7-8; j_call: TRBJ1-5; cdr3_length: 17
cdr3_aa: CAWSPTGQPNTGELFF; cdr3_nt: TGTGCCTGGAGTCCGACGGGACAACCGAACACCGGGGAGCTGTTTTTT; d_call: -; clone_size: -; v_call: TRBV30; j_call: TRBJ2-2; cdr3_length: 16
cdr3_aa: CASSIARGNTEAFF; cdr3_nt: TGTGCCAGTAGTATAGCGAGGGGGAACACTGAAGCTTTCTTT; d_call: -; clone_size: -; v_call: TRBV19; j_call: TRBJ1-1; cdr3_length: 14
cdr3_aa: CASSLPDRGQGNTIYF; cdr3_nt: TGTGCCAGCAGTTTACCGGACAGGGGGCAGGGAAACACCATATATTTT; d_call: TRBD1; clone_size: many; v_call: TRBV28; j_call: TRBJ1-3; cdr3_length: 16
cdr3_aa: CASSQGKFRELFF; cdr3_nt: TGTGCCAGCAGCCAAGGAAAGTTCCGGGAGCTGTTTTTT; d_call: -; clone_size: -; v_call: TRBV3-1; j_call: TRBJ2-2; cdr3_length: 13
cdr3_aa: CASSPPGYVGNEQFF; cdr3_nt: TGCGCCAGCAGCCCCCCAGGGTACGTTGGCAATGAGCAGTTCTTC; d_call: -; clone_size: few; v_call: TRBV5-1; j_call: TRBJ2-1; cdr3_length: 15
cdr3_aa: CASSYSGGNPYEQYF; cdr3_nt: TGTGCCAGCAGTTACTCAGGAGGGAATCCCTACGAGCAGTACTTC; d_call: -; clone_size: -; v_call: TRBV6-2/TRBV6-3; j_call: TRBJ2-7; cdr3_length: 15
cdr3_aa: CATSRALQNTEAFF; cdr3_nt: TGTGCCACCAGCAGAGCGCTCCAGAACACTGAAGCTTTCTTT; d_call: -; clone_size: many; v_call: TRBV15; j_call: TRBJ1-1; cdr3_length: 14
cdr3_aa: CASSPAGATGNQPQHF; cdr3_nt: TGTGCCAGCAGCCCAGCCGGGGCCACAGGCAATCAGCCCCAGCATTTT; d_call: -; clone_size: few; v_call: TRBV3-1; j_call: TRBJ1-5; cdr3_length: 16
cdr3_aa: CASSLARVASEQYF; cdr3_nt: TGTGCCAGCAGCTTAGCGCGCGTTGCTTCCGAGCAGTACTTC; d_call: -; clone_size: many; v_call: TRBV7-2; j_call: TRBJ2-7; cdr3_length: 14